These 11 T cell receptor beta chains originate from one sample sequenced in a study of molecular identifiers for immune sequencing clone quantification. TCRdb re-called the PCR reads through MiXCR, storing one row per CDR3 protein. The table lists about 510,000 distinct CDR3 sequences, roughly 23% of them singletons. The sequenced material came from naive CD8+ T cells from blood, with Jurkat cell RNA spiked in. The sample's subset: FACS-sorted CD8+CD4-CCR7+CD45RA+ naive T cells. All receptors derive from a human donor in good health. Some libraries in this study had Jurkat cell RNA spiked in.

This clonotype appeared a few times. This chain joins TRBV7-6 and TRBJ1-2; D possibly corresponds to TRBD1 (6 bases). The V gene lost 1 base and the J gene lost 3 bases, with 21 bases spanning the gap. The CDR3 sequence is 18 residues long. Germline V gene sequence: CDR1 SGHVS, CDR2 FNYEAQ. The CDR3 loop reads CASSLGTGSRGLYYGYTF. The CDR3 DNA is TGTGCCAGCAGCTTAGGAACAGGGTCCCGAGGACTTTACTATGGCTACACCTTC.

The DNA for the CDR3 is TGCGCCAGCAGCCAAGCCGTAGGGGGCGATACCTACAATGAGCAGTTCTTC. It is translated as CASSQAVGGDTYNEQFF. The V and J genes are TRBV4-1 and TRBJ2-1; 7 nucleotides match TRBD1. V lost 1 base and J lost 2; bases outside the gene matches: 8. Germline loops: CDR1 MGHRA, CDR2 YSYEKL. The CDR3 has 17 amino acids.

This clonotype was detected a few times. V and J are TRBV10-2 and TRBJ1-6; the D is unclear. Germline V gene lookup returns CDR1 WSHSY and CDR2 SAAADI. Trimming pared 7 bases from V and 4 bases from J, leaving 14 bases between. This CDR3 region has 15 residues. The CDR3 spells CASNSLAGYNSPLHF. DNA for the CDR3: TGCGCCAGCAACTCACTCGCCGGTTATAATTCACCCCTCCACTTT.

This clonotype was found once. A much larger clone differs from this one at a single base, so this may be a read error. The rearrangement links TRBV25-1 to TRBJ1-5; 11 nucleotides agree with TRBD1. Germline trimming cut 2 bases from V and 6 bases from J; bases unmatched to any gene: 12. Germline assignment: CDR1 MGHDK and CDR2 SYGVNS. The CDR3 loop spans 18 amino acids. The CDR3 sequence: CASSEGQGARRRLQPQHF. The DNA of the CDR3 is TGTGCCAGCAGTGAAGGACAGGGGGCGCGTAGACGCCTTCAGCCCCAGCATTTT.

The CDR3 coding sequence is TGCGCCAGCAGCCGGGACTTAACCGGGACATCGAACACCGGGGAGCTGTTTTTT. Translating gives CASSRDLTGTSNTGELFF. The chain combines TRBV4-3 with TRBJ2-2; D may correspond to TRBD1 or TRBD2 (6 bases each). Trimming left V 4 bases short and J 0 bases short, with 18 bases between. The germline V gene encodes CDR1 LGHNA and CDR2 YSLEER. This CDR3 comprises 18 residues.

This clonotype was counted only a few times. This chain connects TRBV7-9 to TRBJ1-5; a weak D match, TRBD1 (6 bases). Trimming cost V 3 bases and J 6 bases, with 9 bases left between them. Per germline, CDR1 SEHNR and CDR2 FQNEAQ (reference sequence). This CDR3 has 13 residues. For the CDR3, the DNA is TGTGCCAGCAGCTTTGAGGGGGGTCAGCCCCAGCATTTT. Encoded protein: CASSFEGGQPQHF.

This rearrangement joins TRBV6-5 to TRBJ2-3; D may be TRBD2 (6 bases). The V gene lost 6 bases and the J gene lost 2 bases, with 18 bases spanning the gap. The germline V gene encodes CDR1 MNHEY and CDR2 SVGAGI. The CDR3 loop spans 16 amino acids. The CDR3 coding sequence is TGTGCCAGCAGCCTGCGGGAAAATCAATACACAGATACGCAGTATTTT. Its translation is CASSLRENQYTDTQYF.

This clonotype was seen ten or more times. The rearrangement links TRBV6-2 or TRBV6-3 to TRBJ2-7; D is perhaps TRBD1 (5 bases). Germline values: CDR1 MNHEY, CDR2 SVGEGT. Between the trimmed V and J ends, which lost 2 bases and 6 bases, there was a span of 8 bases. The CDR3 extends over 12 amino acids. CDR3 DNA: TGTGCCAGCAGTTACGGGGCAATCGAGCAGTACTTC. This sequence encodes CASSYGAIEQYF.

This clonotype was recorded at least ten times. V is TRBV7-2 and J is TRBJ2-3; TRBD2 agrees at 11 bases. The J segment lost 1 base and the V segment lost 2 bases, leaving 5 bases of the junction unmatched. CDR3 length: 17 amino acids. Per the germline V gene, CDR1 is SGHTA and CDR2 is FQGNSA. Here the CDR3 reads CASSLLSGLAGTDTQYF. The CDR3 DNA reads TGTGCCAGCAGCTTACTCTCGGGACTAGCGGGCACAGATACGCAGTATTTT.

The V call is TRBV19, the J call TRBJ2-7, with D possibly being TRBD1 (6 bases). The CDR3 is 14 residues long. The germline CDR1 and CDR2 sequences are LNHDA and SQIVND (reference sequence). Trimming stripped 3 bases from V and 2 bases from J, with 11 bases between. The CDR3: CASSIRTATYEQYF. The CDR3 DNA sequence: TGTGCCAGTAGTATTAGGACAGCCACCTACGAGCAGTACTTC.

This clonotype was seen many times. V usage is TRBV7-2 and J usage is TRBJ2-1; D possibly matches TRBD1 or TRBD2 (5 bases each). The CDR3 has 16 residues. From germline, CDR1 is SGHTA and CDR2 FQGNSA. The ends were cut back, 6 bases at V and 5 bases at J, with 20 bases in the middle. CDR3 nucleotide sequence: TGTGCCAGCAGGACAGTCCCACTAGATGTCCACAATGAGCAGTTCTTC. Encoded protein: CASRTVPLDVHNEQFF.